This T cell receptor beta chain appears in the sequencing data of a study of read filtering for tumor transcriptome and immune sequencing. At the time of active disease, bone marrow was collected from every patient. Germline V gives CDR1 SNHLY, CDR2 FYNNEI. CDR3 length: 12 amino acids. Trimming pared 11 bases from V and 6 bases from J, leaving 15 bases between. This clonotype was detected ten times or more. The library was built from around 380 ng RNA with molecular barcoded adaptors for alpha/delta and beta/gamma chains. TCRdb redid the calling of the reads with MiXCR, one entry per CDR3 protein. The table records about 23,000 distinct CDR3 sequences, roughly an eighth of them present only once.

This chain joins TRBV2 and TRBJ2-3; D may be TRBD1 (6 bases). This TCR came from a donor at least 40 years old with multiple myeloma. The sequenced sample consisted of a population of CD138-negative cells sorted from bone marrow. The CDR3 nucleotides are TGTGCCGGACACAGGGTACGGGATACGCAGTATTTT. The encoded protein is CAGHRVRDTQYF.